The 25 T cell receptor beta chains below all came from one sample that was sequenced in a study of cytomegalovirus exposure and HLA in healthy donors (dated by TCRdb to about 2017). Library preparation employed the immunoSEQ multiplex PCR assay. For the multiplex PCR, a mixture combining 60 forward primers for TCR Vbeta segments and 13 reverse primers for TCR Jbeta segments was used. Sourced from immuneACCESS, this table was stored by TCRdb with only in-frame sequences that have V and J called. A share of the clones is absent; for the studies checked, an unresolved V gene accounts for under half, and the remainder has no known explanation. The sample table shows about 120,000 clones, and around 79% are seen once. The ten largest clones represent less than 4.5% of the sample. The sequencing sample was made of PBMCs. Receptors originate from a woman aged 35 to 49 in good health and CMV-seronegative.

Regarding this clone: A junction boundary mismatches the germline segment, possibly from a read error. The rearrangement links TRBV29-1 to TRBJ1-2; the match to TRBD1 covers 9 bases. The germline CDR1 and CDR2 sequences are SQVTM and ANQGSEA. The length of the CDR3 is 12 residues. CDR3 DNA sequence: TGCAGCGTGGAAGGACAGGGGAATGGCTACACCTTC. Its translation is CSVEGQGNGYTF.

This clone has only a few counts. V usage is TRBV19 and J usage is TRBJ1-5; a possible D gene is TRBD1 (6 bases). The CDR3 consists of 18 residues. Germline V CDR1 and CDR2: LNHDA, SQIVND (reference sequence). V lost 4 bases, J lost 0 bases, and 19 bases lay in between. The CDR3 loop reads CASSTLRGAGNSNQPQHF. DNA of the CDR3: TGTGCCAGTAGTACTCTCCGGGGGGCAGGGAATAGCAATCAGCCCCAGCATTTT.

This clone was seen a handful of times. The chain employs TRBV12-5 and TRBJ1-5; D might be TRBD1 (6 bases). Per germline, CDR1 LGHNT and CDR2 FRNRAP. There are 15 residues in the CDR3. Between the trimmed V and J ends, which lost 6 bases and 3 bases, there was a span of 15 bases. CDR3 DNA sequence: TGTGCTAGTGGGCATAAAACAGGGATCAATCAGCCCCAGCATTTT. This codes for CASGHKTGINQPQHF.

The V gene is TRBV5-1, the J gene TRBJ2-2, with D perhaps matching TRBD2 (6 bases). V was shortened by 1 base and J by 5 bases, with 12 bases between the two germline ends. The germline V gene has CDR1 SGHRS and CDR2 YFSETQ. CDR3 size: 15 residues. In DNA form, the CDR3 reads TGCGCCAGCAGCTTGTCGACCGGGGGAACCGGGGAGCTGTTTTTT. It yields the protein CASSLSTGGTGELFF.

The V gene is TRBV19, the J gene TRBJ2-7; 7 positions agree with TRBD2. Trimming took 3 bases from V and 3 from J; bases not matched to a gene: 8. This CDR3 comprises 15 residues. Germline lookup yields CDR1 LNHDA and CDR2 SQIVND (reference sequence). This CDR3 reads CASSIKRGVIYEQYF. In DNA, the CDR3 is TGTGCCAGTAGTATTAAGCGGGGAGTGATCTACGAGCAGTACTTC.

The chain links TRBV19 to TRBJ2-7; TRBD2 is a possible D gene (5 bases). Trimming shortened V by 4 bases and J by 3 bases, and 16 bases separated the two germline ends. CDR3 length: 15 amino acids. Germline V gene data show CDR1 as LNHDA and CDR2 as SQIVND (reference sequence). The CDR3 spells CASSSLDGMVYEQYF. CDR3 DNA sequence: TGTGCCAGTAGTAGCCTTGACGGGATGGTCTACGAGCAGTACTTC.

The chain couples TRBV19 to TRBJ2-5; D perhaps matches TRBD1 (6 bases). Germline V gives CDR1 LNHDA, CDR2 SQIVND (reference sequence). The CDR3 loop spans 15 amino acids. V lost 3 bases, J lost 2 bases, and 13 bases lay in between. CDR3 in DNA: TGTGCCAGTAGTATGGGATACAGGGATCAAGAGACCCAGTACTTC. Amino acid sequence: CASSMGYRDQETQYF. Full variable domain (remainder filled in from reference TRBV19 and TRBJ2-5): DGGITQSPKYLFRKEGQNVTLSCEQNLNHDAMYWYRQDPGQGLRLIYYSQIVNDFQKGDIAEGYSVSREKKESFPLTVTSAQKNPTAFYLCASSMGYRDQETQYFGPGTRLLVL.

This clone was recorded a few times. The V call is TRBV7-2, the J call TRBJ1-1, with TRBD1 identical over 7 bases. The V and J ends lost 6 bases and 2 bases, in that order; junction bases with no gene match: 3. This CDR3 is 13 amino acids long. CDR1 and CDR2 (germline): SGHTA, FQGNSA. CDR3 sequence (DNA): TGTGCCAGCAGGGGACAGCCCAACACTGAAGCTTTCTTT. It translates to CASRGQPNTEAFF.

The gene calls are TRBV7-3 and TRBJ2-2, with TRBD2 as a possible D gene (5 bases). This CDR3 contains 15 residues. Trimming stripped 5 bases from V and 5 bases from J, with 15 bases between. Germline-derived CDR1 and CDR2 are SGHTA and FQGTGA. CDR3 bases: TGTGCCAGCAGCCTCCGGACTCGAGGAACCGGGGAGCTGTTTTTT. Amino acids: CASSLRTRGTGELFF.

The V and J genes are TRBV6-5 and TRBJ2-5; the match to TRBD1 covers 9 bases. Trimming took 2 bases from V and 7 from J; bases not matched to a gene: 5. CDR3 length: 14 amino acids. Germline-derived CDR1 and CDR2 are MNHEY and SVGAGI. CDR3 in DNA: TGTGCCAGCAGTTACCGGGACAGGGTGGGGACCCAGTACTTC. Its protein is CASSYRDRVGTQYF.

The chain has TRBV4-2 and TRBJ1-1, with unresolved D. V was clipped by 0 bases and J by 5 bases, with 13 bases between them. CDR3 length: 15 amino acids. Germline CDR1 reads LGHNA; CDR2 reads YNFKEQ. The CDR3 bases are TGTGCCAGCAGCCAAGAAGGGAGGGTGGAGACTGAAGCTTTCTTT. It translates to CASSQEGRVETEAFF.

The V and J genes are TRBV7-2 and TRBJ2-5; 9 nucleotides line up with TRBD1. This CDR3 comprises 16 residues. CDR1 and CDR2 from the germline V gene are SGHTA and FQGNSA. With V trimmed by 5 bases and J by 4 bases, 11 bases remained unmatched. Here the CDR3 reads CASSPQMDRGLETQYF. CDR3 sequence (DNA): TGTGCCAGCAGCCCACAGATGGACAGGGGATTAGAGACCCAGTACTTC.

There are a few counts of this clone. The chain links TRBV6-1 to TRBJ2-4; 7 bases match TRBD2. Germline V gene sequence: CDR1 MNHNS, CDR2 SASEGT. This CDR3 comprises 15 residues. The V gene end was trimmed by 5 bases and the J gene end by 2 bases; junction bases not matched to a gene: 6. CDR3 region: CASSPSGGTKNIQYF. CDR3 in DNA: TGTGCCAGCAGTCCTAGCGGTGGGACCAAAAACATTCAGTACTTC.

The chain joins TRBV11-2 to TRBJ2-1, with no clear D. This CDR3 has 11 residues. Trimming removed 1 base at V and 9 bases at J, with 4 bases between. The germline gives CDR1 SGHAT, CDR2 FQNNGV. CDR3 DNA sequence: TGTGCCAGCAGCTTAGGAGGTGAGCAGTTCTTC. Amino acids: CASSLGGEQFF.

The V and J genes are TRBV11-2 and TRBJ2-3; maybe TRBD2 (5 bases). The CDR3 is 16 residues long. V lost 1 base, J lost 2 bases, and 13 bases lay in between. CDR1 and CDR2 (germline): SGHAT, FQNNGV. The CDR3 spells CASSLGRGLPTDTQYF. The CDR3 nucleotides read TGTGCCAGCAGCTTAGGTCGCGGGCTTCCCACAGATACGCAGTATTTT.

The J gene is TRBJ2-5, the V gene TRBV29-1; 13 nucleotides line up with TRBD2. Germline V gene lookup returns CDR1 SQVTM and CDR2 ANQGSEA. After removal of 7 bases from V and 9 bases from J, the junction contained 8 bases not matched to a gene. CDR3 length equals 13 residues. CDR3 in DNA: TGCAGCGGGGGACTAGCGGGAATCGGGGCCCAGTACTTC. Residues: CSGGLAGIGAQYF.

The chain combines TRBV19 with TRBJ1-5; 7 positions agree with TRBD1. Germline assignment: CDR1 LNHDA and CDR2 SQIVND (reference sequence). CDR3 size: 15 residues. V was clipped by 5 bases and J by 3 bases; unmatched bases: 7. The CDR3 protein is CASSPDRVYNQPQHF. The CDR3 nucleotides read TGTGCCAGTAGTCCCGACAGGGTTTACAATCAGCCCCAGCATTTT. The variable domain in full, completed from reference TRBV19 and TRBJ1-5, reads DGGITQSPKYLFRKEGQNVTLSCEQNLNHDAMYWYRQDPGQGLRLIYYSQIVNDFQKGDIAEGYSVSREKKESFPLTVTSAQKNPTAFYLCASSPDRVYNQPQHFGDGTRLSIL.

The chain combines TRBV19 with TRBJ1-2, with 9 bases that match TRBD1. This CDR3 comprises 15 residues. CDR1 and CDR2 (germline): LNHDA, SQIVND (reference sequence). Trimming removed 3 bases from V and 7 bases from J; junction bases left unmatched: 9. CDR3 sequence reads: CASSIPGTGRGGYTF. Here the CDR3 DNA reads TGTGCCAGTAGTATCCCCGGGACAGGGCGGGGTGGCTACACCTTC.

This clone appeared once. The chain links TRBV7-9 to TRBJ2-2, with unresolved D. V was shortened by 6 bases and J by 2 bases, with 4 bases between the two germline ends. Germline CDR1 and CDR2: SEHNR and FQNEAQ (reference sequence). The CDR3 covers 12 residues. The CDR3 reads CASSINTGELFF. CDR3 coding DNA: TGTGCCAGCAGTATCAACACCGGGGAGCTGTTTTTT.

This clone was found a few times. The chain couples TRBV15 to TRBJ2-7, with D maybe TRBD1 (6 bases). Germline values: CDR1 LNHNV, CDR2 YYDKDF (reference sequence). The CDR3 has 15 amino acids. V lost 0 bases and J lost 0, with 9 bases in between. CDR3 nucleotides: TGTGCCACCAGCAGAGATTTGGACAGCTCCTACGAGCAGTACTTC. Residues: CATSRDLDSSYEQYF. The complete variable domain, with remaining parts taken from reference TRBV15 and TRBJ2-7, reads DAMVIQNPRYQVTQFGKPVTLSCSQTLNHNVMYWYQQKSSQAPKLLFHYYDKDFNNEADTPDNFQSRRPNTSFCFLDIRSPGLGDTAMYLCATSRDLDSSYEQYFGPGTRLTVT.

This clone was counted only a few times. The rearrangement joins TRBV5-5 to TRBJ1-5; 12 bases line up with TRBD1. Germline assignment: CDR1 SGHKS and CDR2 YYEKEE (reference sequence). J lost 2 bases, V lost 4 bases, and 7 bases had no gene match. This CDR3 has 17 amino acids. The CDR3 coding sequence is TGTGCCAGCAGCCCGGGACAGGGGGCTTCGCGCAATCAGCCCCAGCATTTT. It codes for CASSPGQGASRNQPQHF.

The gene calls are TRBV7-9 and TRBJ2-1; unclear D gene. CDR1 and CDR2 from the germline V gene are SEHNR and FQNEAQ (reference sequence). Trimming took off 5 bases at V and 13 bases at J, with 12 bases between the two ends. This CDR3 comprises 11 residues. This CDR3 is CASSPGSLQFF. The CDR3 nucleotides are TGTGCCAGCAGCCCCGGGTCCCTACAGTTCTTC.

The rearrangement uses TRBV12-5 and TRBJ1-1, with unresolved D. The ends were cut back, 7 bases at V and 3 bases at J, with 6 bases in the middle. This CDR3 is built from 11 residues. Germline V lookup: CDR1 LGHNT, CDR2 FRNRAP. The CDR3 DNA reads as TGTGCTAGTGCCCGGGACACTGAAGCTTTCTTT. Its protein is CASARDTEAFF. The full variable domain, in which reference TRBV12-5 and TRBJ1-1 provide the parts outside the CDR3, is DARVTQTPRHKVTEMGQEVTMRCQPILGHNTVFWYRQTMMQGLELLAYFRNRAPLDDSGMPKDRFSAEMPDATLATLKIQPSEPRDSAVYFCASARDTEAFFGQGTRLTVV.

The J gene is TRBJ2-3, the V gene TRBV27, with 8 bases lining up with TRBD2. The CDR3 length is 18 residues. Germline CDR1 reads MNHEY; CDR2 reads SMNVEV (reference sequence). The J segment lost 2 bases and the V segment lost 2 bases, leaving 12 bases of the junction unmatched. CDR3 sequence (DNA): TGTGCCAGCAGTTTAATTTTCATGGCGGGGGGTTTCACAGATACGCAGTATTTT. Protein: CASSLIFMAGGFTDTQYF.

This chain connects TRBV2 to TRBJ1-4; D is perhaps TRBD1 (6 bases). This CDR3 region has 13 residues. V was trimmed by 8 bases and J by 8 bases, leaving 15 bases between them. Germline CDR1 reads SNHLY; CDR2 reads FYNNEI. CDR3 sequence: CASRGGGSEKLFF. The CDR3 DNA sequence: TGTGCCAGCCGCGGGGGCGGTAGCGAAAAACTGTTTTTT.